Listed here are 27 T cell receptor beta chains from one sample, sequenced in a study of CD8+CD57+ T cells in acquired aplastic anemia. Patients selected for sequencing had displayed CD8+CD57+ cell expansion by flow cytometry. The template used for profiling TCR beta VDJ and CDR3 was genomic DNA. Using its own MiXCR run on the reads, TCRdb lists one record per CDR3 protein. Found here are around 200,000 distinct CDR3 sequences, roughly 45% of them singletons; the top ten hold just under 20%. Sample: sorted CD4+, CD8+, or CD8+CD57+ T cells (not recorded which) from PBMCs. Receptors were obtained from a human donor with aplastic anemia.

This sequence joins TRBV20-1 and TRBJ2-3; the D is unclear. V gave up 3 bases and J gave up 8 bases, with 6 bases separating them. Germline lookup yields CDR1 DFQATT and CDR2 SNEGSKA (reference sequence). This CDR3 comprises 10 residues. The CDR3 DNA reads TGCAGTGCTAGCGATTCTACGCAGTATTTT. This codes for CSASDSTQYF.

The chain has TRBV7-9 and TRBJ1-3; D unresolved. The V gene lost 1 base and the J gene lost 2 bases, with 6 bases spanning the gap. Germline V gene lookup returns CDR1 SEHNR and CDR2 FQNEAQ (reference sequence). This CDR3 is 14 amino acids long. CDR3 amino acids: CASSLVVAGNTIYF. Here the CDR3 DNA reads TGTGCCAGCAGCTTAGTGGTGGCTGGAAACACCATATATTTT.

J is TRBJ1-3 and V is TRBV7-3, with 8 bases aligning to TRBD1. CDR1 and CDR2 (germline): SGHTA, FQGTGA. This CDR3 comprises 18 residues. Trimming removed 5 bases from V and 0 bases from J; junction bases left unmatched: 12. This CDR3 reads CASSHDRGGSFSGNTIYF. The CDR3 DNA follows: TGTGCCAGCAGCCATGACAGGGGAGGCAGCTTCTCTGGAAACACCATATATTTT.

CDR3 DNA: TGCGCCAGCAGGAGTCAGGTGGGGACAGATACGCAGTATTTT. Its protein product is CASRSQVGTDTQYF. V and J are TRBV5-1 and TRBJ2-3; D gene uncertain. The V gene lost 5 bases and the J gene lost 3 bases, with 13 bases spanning the gap. CDR3 length: 14 amino acids. Germline V gives CDR1 SGHRS, CDR2 YFSETQ.

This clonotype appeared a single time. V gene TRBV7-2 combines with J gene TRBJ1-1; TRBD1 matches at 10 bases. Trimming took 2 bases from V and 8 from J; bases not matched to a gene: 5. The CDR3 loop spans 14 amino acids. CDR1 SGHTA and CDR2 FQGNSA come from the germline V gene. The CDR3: CASSLRQGALEAFF. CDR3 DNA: TGTGCCAGCAGCTTAAGACAGGGGGCCTTGGAAGCTTTCTTT.

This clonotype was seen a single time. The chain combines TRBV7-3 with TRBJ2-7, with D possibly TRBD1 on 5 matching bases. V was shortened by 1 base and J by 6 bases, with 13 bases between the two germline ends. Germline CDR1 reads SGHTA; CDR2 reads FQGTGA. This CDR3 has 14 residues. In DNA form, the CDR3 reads TGTGCCAGCAGCTTAAATTGGGGCGCCAGCGAGCAGTACTTC. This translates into CASSLNWGASEQYF.

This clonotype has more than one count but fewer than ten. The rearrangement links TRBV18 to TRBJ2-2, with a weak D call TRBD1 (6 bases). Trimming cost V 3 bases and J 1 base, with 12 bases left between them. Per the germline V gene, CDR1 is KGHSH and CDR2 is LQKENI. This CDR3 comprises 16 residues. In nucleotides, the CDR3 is TGTGCCAGCTCACCTAGATACAGGGAGAACACCGGGGAGCTGTTTTTT. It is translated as CASSPRYRENTGELFF.

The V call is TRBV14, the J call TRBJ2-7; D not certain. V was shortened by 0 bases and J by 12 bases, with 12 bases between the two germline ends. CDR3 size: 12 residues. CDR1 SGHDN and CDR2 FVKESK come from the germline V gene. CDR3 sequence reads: CASSQDGPVRYF. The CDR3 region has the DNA TGTGCCAGCAGCCAAGATGGTCCGGTGAGGTACTTC.

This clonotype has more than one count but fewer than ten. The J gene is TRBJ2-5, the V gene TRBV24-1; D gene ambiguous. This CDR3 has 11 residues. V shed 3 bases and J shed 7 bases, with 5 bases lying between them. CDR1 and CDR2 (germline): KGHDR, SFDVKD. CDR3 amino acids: CATSDRRTQYF. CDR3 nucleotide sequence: TGTGCCACCAGTGATCGACGGACCCAGTACTTC.

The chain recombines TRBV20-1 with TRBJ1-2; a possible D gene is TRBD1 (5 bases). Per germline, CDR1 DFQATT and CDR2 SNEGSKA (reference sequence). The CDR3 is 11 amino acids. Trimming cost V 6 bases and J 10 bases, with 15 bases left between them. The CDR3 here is CSANGVGAYTF. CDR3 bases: TGCAGTGCCAATGGGGTTGGGGCCTACACCTTC.

The DNA for the CDR3 is TGCAGCGCCAGCAGTGAAGGAGGGACCCGCGTGCATTTT. Amino acids: CSASSEGGTRVHF. V gene TRBV29-1 combines with J gene TRBJ1-5, with D possibly TRBD1 on 5 matching bases. V was clipped by 7 bases and J by 15 bases, with 25 bases between them. The germline V gene encodes CDR1 SQVTM and CDR2 ANQGSEA. The CDR3 length is 13 residues. The variable domain in full, with the rest retrieved from reference TRBV29-1 and TRBJ1-5, is SAVISQKPSRDICQRGTSLTIQCQVDSQVTMMFWYRQQPGQSLTLIATANQGSEATYESGFVIDKFPISRPNLTFSTLTVSNMSPEDSSIYLCSASSEGGTRVHFGDGTRLSIL.

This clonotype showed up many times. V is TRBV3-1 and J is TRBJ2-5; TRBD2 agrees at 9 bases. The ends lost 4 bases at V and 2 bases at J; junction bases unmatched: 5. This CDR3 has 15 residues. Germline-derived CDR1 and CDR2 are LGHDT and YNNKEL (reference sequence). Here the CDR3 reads CASSPIAGAQETQYF. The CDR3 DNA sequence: TGTGCCAGCAGCCCGATAGCGGGGGCGCAAGAGACCCAGTACTTC.

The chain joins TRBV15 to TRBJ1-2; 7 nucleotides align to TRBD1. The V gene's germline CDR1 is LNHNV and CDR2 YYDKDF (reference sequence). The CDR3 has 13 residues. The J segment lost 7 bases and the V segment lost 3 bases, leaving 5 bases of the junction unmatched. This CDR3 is CATSSWDSSGYTF. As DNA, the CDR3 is TGTGCCACCAGCAGCTGGGACAGCTCTGGCTACACCTTC.

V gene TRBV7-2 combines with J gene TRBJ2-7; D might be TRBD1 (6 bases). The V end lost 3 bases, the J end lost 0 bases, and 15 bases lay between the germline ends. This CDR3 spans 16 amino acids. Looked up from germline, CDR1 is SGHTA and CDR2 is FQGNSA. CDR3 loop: CASSFAGTPSSYEQYF. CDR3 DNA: TGTGCCAGCAGCTTTGCCGGGACACCGAGCTCCTACGAGCAGTACTTC. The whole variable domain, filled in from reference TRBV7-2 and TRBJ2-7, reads GAGVSQSPSNKVTEKGKDVELRCDPISGHTALYWYRQSLGQGLEFLIYFQGNSAPDKSGLPSDRFSAERTGGSVSTLTIQRTQQEDSAVYLCASSFAGTPSSYEQYFGPGTRLTVT.

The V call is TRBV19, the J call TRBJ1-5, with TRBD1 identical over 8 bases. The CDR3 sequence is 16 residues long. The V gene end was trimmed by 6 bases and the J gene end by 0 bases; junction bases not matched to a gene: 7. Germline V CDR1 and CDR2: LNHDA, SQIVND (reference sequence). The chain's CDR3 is CASSLTGASSNQPQHF. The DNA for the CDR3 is TGTGCCAGTAGCCTGACAGGGGCCTCTAGCAATCAGCCCCAGCATTTT.

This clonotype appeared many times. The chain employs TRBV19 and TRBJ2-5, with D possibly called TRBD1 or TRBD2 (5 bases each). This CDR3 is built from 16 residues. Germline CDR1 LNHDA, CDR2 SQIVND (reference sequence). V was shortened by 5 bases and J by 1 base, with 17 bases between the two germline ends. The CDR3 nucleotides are TGTGCCAGTAGTCCAGGAGCAGGGACCCTCCAAGAGACCCAGTACTTC. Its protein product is CASSPGAGTLQETQYF.

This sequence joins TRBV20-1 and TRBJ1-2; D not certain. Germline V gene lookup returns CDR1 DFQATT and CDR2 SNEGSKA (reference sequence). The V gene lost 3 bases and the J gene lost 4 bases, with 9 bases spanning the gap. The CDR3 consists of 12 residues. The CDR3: CSASEVGYGYTF. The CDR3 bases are TGCAGTGCTAGCGAAGTGGGCTATGGCTACACCTTC.

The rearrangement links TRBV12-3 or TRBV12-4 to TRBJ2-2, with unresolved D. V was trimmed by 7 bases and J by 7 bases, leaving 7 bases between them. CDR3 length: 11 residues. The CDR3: CASTVGGELFF. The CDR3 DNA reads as TGTGCCAGCACAGTGGGCGGGGAGCTGTTTTTT.

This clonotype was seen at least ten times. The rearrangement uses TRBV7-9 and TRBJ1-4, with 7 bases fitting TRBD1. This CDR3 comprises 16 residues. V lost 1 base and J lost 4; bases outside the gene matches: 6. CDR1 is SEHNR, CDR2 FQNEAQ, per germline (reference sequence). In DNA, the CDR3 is TGTGCCAGCAGCTTAGAGACAGGGCGGATTAATGAAAAACTGTTTTTT. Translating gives CASSLETGRINEKLFF.

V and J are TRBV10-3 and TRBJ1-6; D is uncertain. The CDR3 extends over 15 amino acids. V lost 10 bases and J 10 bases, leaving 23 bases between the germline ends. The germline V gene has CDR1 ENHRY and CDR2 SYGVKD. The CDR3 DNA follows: TGTGCCAGCGCCCGGGGTGGGGAGGCTGGATCACCCCTCCACTTT. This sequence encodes CASARGGEAGSPLHF.

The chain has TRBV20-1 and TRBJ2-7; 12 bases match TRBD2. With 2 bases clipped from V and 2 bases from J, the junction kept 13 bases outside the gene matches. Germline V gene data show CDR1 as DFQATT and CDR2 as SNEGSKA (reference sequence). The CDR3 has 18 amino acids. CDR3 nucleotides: TGCAGTGCTAGACTTCGGGCTAGCGGGGGGGGCGGGCCCTACGAGCAGTACTTC. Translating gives CSARLRASGGGGPYEQYF.

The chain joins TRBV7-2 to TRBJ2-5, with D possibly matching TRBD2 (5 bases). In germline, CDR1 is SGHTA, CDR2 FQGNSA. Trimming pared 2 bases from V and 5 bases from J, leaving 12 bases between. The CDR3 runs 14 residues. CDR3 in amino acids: CASSLLPSMETQYF. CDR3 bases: TGTGCCAGCAGCTTACTCCCTAGCATGGAGACCCAGTACTTC.

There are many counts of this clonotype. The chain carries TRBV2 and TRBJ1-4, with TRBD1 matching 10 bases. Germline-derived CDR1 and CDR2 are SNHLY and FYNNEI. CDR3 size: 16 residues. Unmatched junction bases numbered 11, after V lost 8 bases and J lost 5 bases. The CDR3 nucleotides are TGTGCCAGCCTGGCGCCCGCGGGACAGGGGAATGAAAAACTGTTTTTT. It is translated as CASLAPAGQGNEKLFF. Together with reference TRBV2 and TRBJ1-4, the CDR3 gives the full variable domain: EPEVTQTPSHQVTQMGQEVILRCVPISNHLYFYWYRQILGQKVEFLVSFYNNEISEKSEIFDDQFSVERPDGSNFTLKIRSTKLEDSAMYFCASLAPAGQGNEKLFFGSGTQLSVL.

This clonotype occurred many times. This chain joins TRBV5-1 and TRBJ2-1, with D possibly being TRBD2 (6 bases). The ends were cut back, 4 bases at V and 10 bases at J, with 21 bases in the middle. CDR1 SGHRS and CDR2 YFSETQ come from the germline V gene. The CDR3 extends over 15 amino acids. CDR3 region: CASSIGGPLASEQFF. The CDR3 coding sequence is TGCGCCAGCAGCATTGGAGGGCCACTAGCATCCGAGCAGTTCTTC.

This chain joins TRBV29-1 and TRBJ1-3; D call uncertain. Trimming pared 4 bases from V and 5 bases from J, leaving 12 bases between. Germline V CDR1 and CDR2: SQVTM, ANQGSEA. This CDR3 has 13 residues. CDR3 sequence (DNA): TGCAGCGTTGTGGGGAGCCTCCGAAACACCATATATTTT. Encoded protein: CSVVGSLRNTIYF.

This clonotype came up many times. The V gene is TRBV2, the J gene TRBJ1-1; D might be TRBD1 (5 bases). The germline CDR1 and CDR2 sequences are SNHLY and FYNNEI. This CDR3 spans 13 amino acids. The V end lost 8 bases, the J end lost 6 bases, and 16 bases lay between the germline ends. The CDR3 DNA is TGTGCCAGCTACGGGGACGGTGGAGCTGAAGCTTTCTTT. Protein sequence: CASYGDGGAEAFF.

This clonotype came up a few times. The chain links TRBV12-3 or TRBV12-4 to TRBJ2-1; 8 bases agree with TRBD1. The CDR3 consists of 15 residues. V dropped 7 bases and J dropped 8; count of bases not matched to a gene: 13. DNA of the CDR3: TGTGCCAGCAAGCCGTTGAGGGACAGGCCCCATGAGCAGTTCTTC. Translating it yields CASKPLRDRPHEQFF.